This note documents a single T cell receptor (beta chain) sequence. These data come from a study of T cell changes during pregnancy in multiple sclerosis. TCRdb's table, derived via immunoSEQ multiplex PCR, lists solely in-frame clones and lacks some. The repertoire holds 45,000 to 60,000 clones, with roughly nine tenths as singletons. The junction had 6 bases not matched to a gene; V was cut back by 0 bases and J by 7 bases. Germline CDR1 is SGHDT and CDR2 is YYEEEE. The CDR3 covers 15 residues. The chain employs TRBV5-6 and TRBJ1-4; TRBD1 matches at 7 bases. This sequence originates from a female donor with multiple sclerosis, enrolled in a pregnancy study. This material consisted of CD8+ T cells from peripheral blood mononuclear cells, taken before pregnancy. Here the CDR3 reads CASSLGTGNGEKLFF. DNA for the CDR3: TGTGCCAGCAGCTTGGGGACAGGTAATGGTGAAAAACTGTTTTTT.